Listed below are T cell receptor beta chains from one sample, sequenced in a study of CD8+CD57+ T cells in acquired aplastic anemia. In TCRdb, the reads were re-called with MiXCR into one record per CDR3 protein. The repertoire consists of about 200,000 distinct CDR3 sequences, with 50% to 70% occurring once and the leading ten covering roughly 50%. Sequences were obtained from sorted CD4+, CD8+, or CD8+CD57+ T cells (not recorded which) from PBMCs. These TCRs come from a human donor with aplastic anemia. Both conserved end residues are part of each CDR3. The order of the fields is J gene, D gene, clone size, V gene, CDR3 protein, CDR3 DNA. A D gene is named only where the DNA matches it firmly. Not every row has a clone size; where given, it reads once, few, many or a size class.

J gene: TRBJ2-5
D gene: -
clone size: -
V gene: TRBV29-1
CDR3 protein: CSVLPGGQETQYF
CDR3 DNA: TGCAGCGTCCTCCCTGGAGGGCAAGAGACCCAGTACTTC

J gene: TRBJ2-1
D gene: TRBD2
clone size: -
V gene: TRBV10-2
CDR3 protein: CASRLAGRNNEQFF
CDR3 DNA: TGCGCCAGCAGACTAGCGGGGAGAAACAATGAGCAGTTCTTC

J gene: TRBJ2-3
D gene: -
clone size: few
V gene: TRBV7-8
CDR3 protein: CASSPSPDTQYF
CDR3 DNA: TGTGCCAGCAGCCCCTCCCCAGATACGCAGTATTTT

J gene: TRBJ2-2
D gene: TRBD2
clone size: -
V gene: TRBV7-3
CDR3 protein: CASSLAGGTGELFF
CDR3 DNA: TGTGCCAGCAGCTTAGCGGGGGGCACCGGGGAGCTGTTTTTT

J gene: TRBJ2-5
D gene: TRBD2
clone size: -
V gene: TRBV4-1
CDR3 protein: CASSQEARTSGSVTQYF
CDR3 DNA: TGCGCCAGCAGCCAAGAGGCCAGGACTAGCGGGTCCGTGACCCAGTACTTC

J gene: TRBJ2-1
D gene: -
clone size: few
V gene: TRBV2
CDR3 protein: CASSYGRSNEQFF
CDR3 DNA: TGTGCCAGCAGTTACGGACGGAGCAATGAGCAGTTCTTC

J gene: TRBJ2-3
D gene: -
clone size: -
V gene: TRBV15
CDR3 protein: CATSRATTSTDTQYF
CDR3 DNA: TGTGCCACCAGCAGAGCAACAACTAGCACAGATACGCAGTATTTT

J gene: TRBJ2-7
D gene: -
clone size: -
V gene: TRBV7-9
CDR3 protein: CASSSWDGSYEQYF
CDR3 DNA: TGTGCCAGCAGCTCCTGGGACGGGTCCTACGAGCAGTACTTC

J gene: TRBJ2-3
D gene: -
clone size: few
V gene: TRBV2
CDR3 protein: CASSEESESSTDTQYF
CDR3 DNA: TGTGCCAGCAGTGAAGAGAGCGAGAGTAGCACAGATACGCAGTATTTT

J gene: TRBJ2-7
D gene: -
clone size: -
V gene: TRBV7-8
CDR3 protein: CASSLSPTGPRLYEQYF
CDR3 DNA: TGTGCCAGCAGCTTAAGCCCCACGGGCCCGCGTCTCTACGAGCAGTACTTC

J gene: TRBJ1-2
D gene: TRBD1
clone size: -
V gene: TRBV7-6
CDR3 protein: CASSPGGGRGYGYTF
CDR3 DNA: TGTGCCAGCAGCCCCGGAGGGGGCCGGGGCTATGGCTACACCTTC

J gene: TRBJ1-6
D gene: -
clone size: -
V gene: TRBV2
CDR3 protein: CASSEKGVYNSPLHF
CDR3 DNA: TGTGCCAGCAGTGAAAAGGGGGTTTACAATTCACCCCTCCACTTT

J gene: TRBJ1-1
D gene: -
clone size: many
V gene: TRBV7-6
CDR3 protein: CASSRLETEAFF
CDR3 DNA: TGTGCCAGCAGCCGATTAGAGACTGAAGCTTTCTTT

J gene: TRBJ2-1
D gene: -
clone size: -
V gene: TRBV6-1
CDR3 protein: CASSESSRNEQFF
CDR3 DNA: TGTGCCAGCAGTGAATCCTCCCGCAATGAGCAGTTCTTC

J gene: TRBJ1-2
D gene: TRBD1
clone size: -
V gene: TRBV6-2/TRBV6-3
CDR3 protein: CASSYSPDRGNGYTF
CDR3 DNA: TGTGCCAGCAGTTACTCCCCGGACAGGGGAAATGGCTACACCTTC

J gene: TRBJ1-1
D gene: -
clone size: -
V gene: TRBV19
CDR3 protein: CASSKVGNTEAFF
CDR3 DNA: TGTGCCAGTAGTAAGGTGGGTAACACTGAAGCTTTCTTT

J gene: TRBJ2-3
D gene: TRBD2
clone size: -
V gene: TRBV7-7
CDR3 protein: CASSLGASGSTDTQYF
CDR3 DNA: TGTGCTAGCAGCTTAGGGGCTAGCGGGAGCACAGATACGCAGTATTTT

J gene: TRBJ2-1
D gene: -
clone size: -
V gene: TRBV20-1
CDR3 protein: CSVQDRRSYNEQFF
CDR3 DNA: TGCAGTGTTCAAGACCGGCGTTCCTACAATGAGCAGTTCTTC

J gene: TRBJ2-7
D gene: -
clone size: -
V gene: TRBV7-9
CDR3 protein: CASSRVRDTDSYEQYF
CDR3 DNA: TGTGCCAGCAGCCGGGTCCGGGACACGGACTCCTACGAGCAGTACTTC

J gene: TRBJ2-7
D gene: -
clone size: few
V gene: TRBV24-1
CDR3 protein: CATSEGRLDEQYF
CDR3 DNA: TGTGCCACCAGTGAAGGGAGGCTGGACGAGCAGTACTTC

J gene: TRBJ1-2
D gene: TRBD1
clone size: -
V gene: TRBV2
CDR3 protein: CASSEGPRQGYGYTF
CDR3 DNA: TGTGCCAGCAGTGAAGGTCCCAGACAGGGGTATGGCTACACCTTC

J gene: TRBJ2-7
D gene: -
clone size: -
V gene: TRBV5-4
CDR3 protein: CASSSLGWSSYEQYF
CDR3 DNA: TGTGCCAGCAGCTCCTTGGGATGGAGCTCCTACGAGCAGTACTTC

J gene: TRBJ1-5
D gene: -
clone size: -
V gene: TRBV20-1
CDR3 protein: CSARGENQPQHF
CDR3 DNA: TGCAGTGCTAGAGGGGAGAATCAGCCCCAGCATTTT

J gene: TRBJ2-7
D gene: -
clone size: -
V gene: TRBV24-1
CDR3 protein: CATSEGGSGEQYF
CDR3 DNA: TGTGCCACCAGTGAGGGTGGTTCAGGGGAGCAGTACTTC

J gene: TRBJ1-1
D gene: TRBD1
clone size: -
V gene: TRBV20-1
CDR3 protein: CSADEQRDRGRTEAFF
CDR3 DNA: TGCAGTGCAGACGAGCAGAGGGACAGGGGGCGGACTGAAGCTTTCTTT

J gene: TRBJ2-7
D gene: -
clone size: -
V gene: TRBV12-3/TRBV12-4
CDR3 protein: CASSRTYEQYF
CDR3 DNA: TGTGCCAGCAGCCGCACCTACGAGCAGTACTTC

J gene: TRBJ2-7
D gene: -
clone size: -
V gene: TRBV12-3/TRBV12-4
CDR3 protein: CASSLSGEVYEQYF
CDR3 DNA: TGTGCCAGCAGTTTATCAGGGGAAGTCTACGAGCAGTACTTC

J gene: TRBJ1-2
D gene: -
clone size: -
V gene: TRBV7-8
CDR3 protein: CASSSAGASSAYGYTF
CDR3 DNA: TGTGCCAGCAGCTCGGCGGGGGCCTCTTCGGCCTATGGCTACACCTTC

J gene: TRBJ2-1
D gene: -
clone size: many
V gene: TRBV3-1
CDR3 protein: CASSPTVDSYNEQFF
CDR3 DNA: TGTGCCAGCAGCCCGACGGTGGACTCCTACAATGAGCAGTTCTTC

J gene: TRBJ1-6
D gene: -
clone size: -
V gene: TRBV9
CDR3 protein: CASSADSRNSPLHF
CDR3 DNA: TGTGCCAGCAGCGCAGACAGCCGTAATTCACCCCTCCACTTT

J gene: TRBJ2-3
D gene: -
clone size: -
V gene: TRBV12-3/TRBV12-4
CDR3 protein: CASLVADTQYF
CDR3 DNA: TGTGCCAGCCTTGTGGCAGATACGCAGTATTTT

J gene: TRBJ1-1
D gene: -
clone size: -
V gene: TRBV12-3/TRBV12-4
CDR3 protein: CASSLDRGAGRAFF
CDR3 DNA: TGTGCCAGCAGTTTAGATCGGGGGGCGGGTCGGGCTTTCTTT

J gene: TRBJ2-7
D gene: -
clone size: -
V gene: TRBV9
CDR3 protein: CASSASGTYYEQYF
CDR3 DNA: TGTGCCAGCAGCGCGTCAGGGACATACTACGAGCAGTACTTC

J gene: TRBJ2-2
D gene: -
clone size: -
V gene: TRBV20-1
CDR3 protein: CSARAANTGELFF
CDR3 DNA: TGCAGTGCTAGGGCGGCTAACACCGGGGAGCTGTTTTTT

J gene: TRBJ2-1
D gene: -
clone size: many
V gene: TRBV24-1
CDR3 protein: CATSVGRVDEQFF
CDR3 DNA: TGTGCCACCAGTGTTGGCAGGGTCGATGAGCAGTTCTTC

J gene: TRBJ2-1
D gene: -
clone size: many
V gene: TRBV5-1
CDR3 protein: CASSSDSYNEQFF
CDR3 DNA: TGCGCCAGCAGCTCCGACAGTTACAATGAGCAGTTCTTC

J gene: TRBJ1-2
D gene: TRBD1
clone size: -
V gene: TRBV7-7
CDR3 protein: CASSLGTGGVGYTF
CDR3 DNA: TGTGCCAGCAGCTTAGGGACAGGGGGCGTTGGCTACACCTTC

J gene: TRBJ1-3
D gene: -
clone size: few
V gene: TRBV7-9
CDR3 protein: CASSLLRDIRPSGNTIYF
CDR3 DNA: TGTGCCAGCAGCTTGCTTAGGGACATCCGACCCTCTGGAAACACCATATATTTT

J gene: TRBJ1-2
D gene: -
clone size: -
V gene: TRBV20-1
CDR3 protein: CSAPPVAGYGYTF
CDR3 DNA: TGCAGTGCTCCCCCGGTGGCGGGTTATGGCTACACCTTC

J gene: TRBJ1-1
D gene: -
clone size: -
V gene: TRBV20-1
CDR3 protein: CSAIRQMNTEAFF
CDR3 DNA: TGCAGTGCCATCCGACAGATGAACACTGAAGCTTTCTTT

J gene: TRBJ1-5
D gene: -
clone size: -
V gene: TRBV20-1
CDR3 protein: CSASGGSNQPQHF
CDR3 DNA: TGCAGTGCTAGCGGGGGTAGCAATCAGCCCCAGCATTTT

J gene: TRBJ1-1
D gene: -
clone size: many
V gene: TRBV7-2
CDR3 protein: CADYMNTEAFF
CDR3 DNA: TGTGCGGATTACATGAACACTGAAGCTTTCTTT